This T cell receptor (beta chain) was documented in a study of cytomegalovirus exposure and HLA in healthy donors. Findings of the study overall: Across all donors, roughly uniform sequencing depth was an assumption of the presence/absence analyses.

V shed 8 bases and J 3 bases; nucleotides not matched to a gene: 7. CDR3 length equals 13 residues. Germline V gene data show CDR1 as SEHNR and CDR2 as FQNEAQ (reference sequence). With 60 Vbeta and 13 Jbeta primers, the PCR was carried out. Here immunoSEQ multiplex PCR was the method, and the copy in TCRdb shows in-frame clones only, minus some. The table for this sample gives 100,000 to 150,000 clones. Note on this clone: Its target is unknown.

Sequenced input: PBMCs. The source is a man in his late teens or twenties in good health and CMV-seronegative. J is TRBJ2-7 and V is TRBV7-9, with TRBD1 matching 7 bases. The CDR3 loop is CASGYDRDYEQYF. For the CDR3, the DNA is TGTGCCAGCGGCTATGACAGGGACTACGAGCAGTACTTC.